The next 24 T cell receptor beta chains were all read from a single sample in a study of blood T cell repertoires in COVID-19 (dated by TCRdb to 2018 to 2021). The receptor library was made with the immunoSEQ multiplex PCR assay. In its TCRdb copy, this immuneACCESS table keeps in-frame sequences only and misses some clones. Where compared with another copy, unresolved V genes explain less than half of these, and the others have no known cause. For this sample there are 200,000 to 250,000 clones; about nine tenths appear just once. The ten largest account for less than 3.5% of the sample. Sequencing was carried out using peripheral blood. Receptors were obtained from a man aged 25-45 years with COVID-19, enrolled during active disease.

The rearrangement joins TRBV5-1 to TRBJ1-4; tentatively, D is TRBD1 (5 bases). This CDR3 is 15 amino acids long. In germline, CDR1 is SGHRS, CDR2 YFSETQ. Between the trimmed V and J ends, which lost 0 bases and 8 bases, there was a span of 14 bases. In DNA, the CDR3 is TGCGCCAGCAGCTTGGGGTTCGGTCAGGGAGAAAAACTGTTTTTT. Translated, it gives CASSLGFGQGEKLFF.

J is TRBJ2-2 and V is TRBV12-5; 12 positions agree with TRBD1. Trimming removed 5 bases from V and 7 bases from J; junction bases left unmatched: 11. The CDR3 extends over 17 amino acids. Germline V gene sequence: CDR1 LGHNT, CDR2 FRNRAP. DNA of the CDR3: TGTGCTAGTGGTGTCCCGGGACAGGGGGCGGGTAACGGGGAGCTGTTTTTT. Amino acids: CASGVPGQGAGNGELFF.

The J gene is TRBJ1-2, the V gene TRBV18, with TRBD1 as a possible D gene (6 bases). V lost 0 bases and J 6 bases, leaving 11 bases between the germline ends. The CDR3 covers 14 residues. In germline, CDR1 is KGHSH, CDR2 LQKENI. CDR3 amino acids: CASSPPAGVDGYTF. CDR3 nucleotides: TGTGCCAGCTCACCACCGGCAGGGGTGGATGGCTACACCTTC.

The chain is built from TRBV5-1 and TRBJ1-3, with D tentatively TRBD1 (5 bases). V was cut by 3 bases and J by 0 bases, with 13 bases left in between. The germline V gene encodes CDR1 SGHRS and CDR2 YFSETQ. The CDR3 covers 16 residues. The CDR3 nucleotides are TGCGCCAGCAGCTCGACAGCCCGGACCTCTGGAAACACCATATATTTT. Translation gives CASSSTARTSGNTIYF.

There are a few counts of this clone. V usage is TRBV27 and J usage is TRBJ1-5, with D maybe TRBD1 (6 bases). Germline V gene data show CDR1 as MNHEY and CDR2 as SMNVEV (reference sequence). V lost 5 bases and J lost 0, with 17 bases in between. The CDR3 spans 17 residues. CDR3 sequence reads: CASSQTTGRNSNQPQHF. CDR3 DNA sequence: TGTGCCAGCAGTCAGACGACAGGTCGAAATAGCAATCAGCCCCAGCATTTT.

This clone was detected once. The V call is TRBV4-2, the J call TRBJ1-4; no clear D gene. Per the germline V gene, CDR1 is LGHNA and CDR2 is YNFKEQ. The CDR3 runs 16 residues. V gave up 0 bases and J gave up 3 bases, with 11 bases separating them. CDR3 DNA: TGTGCCAGCAGCCAAGATCTGGTAGTAGCTAATGAAAAACTGTTTTTT. Protein sequence: CASSQDLVVANEKLFF.

The genes are TRBV6-2 or TRBV6-3 and TRBJ1-6, with 9 bases identical to TRBD1. The V and J ends lost 4 bases and 3 bases, in that order; junction bases with no gene match: 7. CDR1 and CDR2 (germline): MNHEY, SVGEGT. CDR3 length equals 17 residues. CDR3 loop: CASSSSGQGYYNSPLHF. The CDR3 region has the DNA TGTGCCAGCAGTTCTTCCGGACAGGGGTACTATAATTCACCCCTCCACTTT.

The V call is TRBV6-1, the J call TRBJ2-7; no definite D call. Trimming removed 3 bases from V and 2 bases from J, with 8 bases in between. CDR3 length: 13 amino acids. The germline V gene has CDR1 MNHNS and CDR2 SASEGT. DNA for the CDR3: TGTGCCAGCAGTGACGAACAACCCTACGAGCAGTACTTC. This gives the protein CASSDEQPYEQYF.

The CDR3 region is CASSSGGSGQETQYF. CDR3 sequence (DNA): TGTGCCAGCAGTTCTGGCGGGAGTGGCCAAGAGACCCAGTACTTC. The gene calls are TRBV28 and TRBJ2-5; 7 bases align to TRBD2. This CDR3 spans 15 amino acids. Germline lookup yields CDR1 MDHEN and CDR2 SYDVKM. V shed 4 bases and J 1 base; nucleotides not matched to a gene: 6.

V gene TRBV9 combines with J gene TRBJ2-7, with 9 bases lining up with TRBD2. CDR3 size: 15 residues. Germline trimming cut 0 bases from V and 2 bases from J; bases unmatched to any gene: 3. Germline lookup yields CDR1 SGDLS and CDR2 YYNGEE. This CDR3 is CASSVGASGTYEQYF. The DNA of the CDR3 is TGTGCCAGCAGCGTAGGGGCTAGCGGGACCTACGAGCAGTACTTC.

This chain links TRBV29-1 with TRBJ2-1; 8 bases fit TRBD2. The CDR3 is 14 amino acids. Germline V gene lookup returns CDR1 SQVTM and CDR2 ANQGSEA. Trimming at V came to 7 bases and at J to 0 bases, leaving 5 bases not matched to a gene. CDR3 nucleotides: TGCAGCGGGTTACTAGCGGACTCCTACAATGAGCAGTTCTTC. This codes for CSGLLADSYNEQFF.

This clone was seen a single time. The chain couples TRBV6-5 to TRBJ1-2; unclear D gene. V was cut by 0 bases and J by 4 bases, with 12 bases left in between. CDR1 is MNHEY and CDR2 is SVGAGI in the germline V gene. CDR3 length equals 15 residues. As DNA, the CDR3 is TGTGCCAGCAGTTACTCGTCCGTGGGCGCCTATGGCTACACCTTC. It yields the protein CASSYSSVGAYGYTF.

This clone has just one count. The chain employs TRBV6-5 and TRBJ1-6; a possible D gene is TRBD1 (5 bases). V shed 6 bases and J shed 9 bases, with 15 bases lying between them. Germline CDR1 MNHEY, CDR2 SVGAGI. There are 14 residues in the CDR3. The CDR3 region has the DNA TGTGCCAGCAGAGAGGCAGGGTTGAGTTCACCCCTCCACTTT. The encoded protein is CASREAGLSSPLHF.

This sequence joins TRBV7-2 and TRBJ1-3; no reliable D call. Between the trimmed V and J ends, which lost 0 bases and 2 bases, there was a span of 8 bases. The CDR3 length is 15 residues. CDR1 and CDR2 from the germline V gene are SGHTA and FQGNSA. In DNA, the CDR3 is TGTGCCAGCAGCTTAGCTAGAGGGACTGGAAACACCATATATTTT. It yields the protein CASSLARGTGNTIYF.

CDR3 sequence (DNA): TGTGCCACCAGCAGAGATATAGGGGCTAACTATGGCTACACCTTC. Translation: CATSRDIGANYGYTF. V gene TRBV15 combines with J gene TRBJ1-2; D is possibly TRBD1 (5 bases). Germline V gene lookup returns CDR1 LNHNV and CDR2 YYDKDF (reference sequence). V was shortened by 0 bases and J by 0 bases, with 8 bases between the two germline ends. The CDR3 contains 15 residues.

The chain links TRBV11-2 to TRBJ2-1; tentative D call: TRBD1 (6 bases). The CDR3 runs 15 residues. V was trimmed by 3 bases and J by 9 bases, leaving 18 bases between them. The germline CDR1 and CDR2 sequences are SGHAT and FQNNGV. This chain's CDR3 is CASSFNAISGVEQFF. CDR3 nucleotide sequence: TGTGCCAGCAGCTTCAACGCTATTTCAGGGGTTGAGCAGTTCTTC.

The chain uses TRBV19 and TRBJ2-2; D remains ambiguous. The CDR3 totals 12 residues. Germline V gives CDR1 LNHDA, CDR2 SQIVND (reference sequence). V lost 7 bases and J 6 bases, leaving 9 bases between the germline ends. As DNA, the CDR3 is TGTGCCAGTACCCCCCGGGCCGGGGAGCTGTTTTTT. Amino acid sequence: CASTPRAGELFF.

The gene calls are TRBV28 and TRBJ2-7; 12 bases are a match to TRBD2. J lost 3 bases, V lost 4 bases, and 1 base had no gene match. CDR3 length equals 14 residues. The germline CDR1 and CDR2 sequences are MDHEN and SYDVKM. The CDR3 region is CASSWTSGNYEQYF. CDR3 nucleotides: TGTGCCAGCAGTTGGACTAGCGGGAACTACGAGCAGTACTTC. Together with reference TRBV28 and TRBJ2-7, the CDR3 gives the full variable domain: DVKVTQSSRYLVKRTGEKVFLECVQDMDHENMFWYRQDPGLGLRLIYFSYDVKMKEKGDIPEGYSVSREKKERFSLILESASTNQTSMYLCASSWTSGNYEQYFGPGTRLTVT.

The chain has TRBV28 and TRBJ1-5; 9 bases are a match to TRBD1. The V gene's germline CDR1 is MDHEN and CDR2 SYDVKM. V lost 4 bases, J lost 3 bases, and 4 bases stayed unmatched. CDR3 length equals 15 residues. The CDR3 sequence: CASSSRTGANQPQHF. In DNA form, the CDR3 reads TGTGCCAGCAGTTCCAGGACAGGGGCCAATCAGCCCCAGCATTTT.

J is TRBJ1-2 and V is TRBV7-8; D remains unclear. This CDR3 has 14 residues. Per the germline V gene, CDR1 is SGHVS and CDR2 is FQNEAQ. V lost 2 bases to trimming and J lost 1 base, with 8 bases between them. The CDR3 nucleotides are TGTGCCAGCAGCTTAAGTTCGGGTAACTATGGCTACACCTTC. Protein sequence: CASSLSSGNYGYTF.

This chain connects TRBV6-5 to TRBJ2-2, with 7 bases that match TRBD1. Germline CDR1 MNHEY, CDR2 SVGAGI. CDR3 length equals 15 residues. V dropped 6 bases and J dropped 3; count of bases not matched to a gene: 7. CDR3 bases: TGTGCCAGCAGAAACAGGGGAAGGCACACCGGGGAGCTGTTTTTT. Its translation: CASRNRGRHTGELFF.

This clone was recorded only once. This chain connects TRBV28 to TRBJ1-4, with D perhaps TRBD1 (6 bases). CDR1 and CDR2 from the germline V gene are MDHEN and SYDVKM. The CDR3 has 14 amino acids. Trimming took 3 bases from V and 7 from J, leaving 12 bases between them. The CDR3 DNA is TGTGCCAGCAGTTTGGGAGGGGGGAGTGAAAAACTGTTTTTT. Its translation is CASSLGGGSEKLFF.

The chain recombines TRBV5-1 with TRBJ2-1; 11 nucleotides line up with TRBD2. Germline lookup yields CDR1 SGHRS and CDR2 YFSETQ. The CDR3 is made up of 17 amino acids. The ends lost 1 base at V and 6 bases at J; junction bases unmatched: 9. CDR3 region: CASSLTSGRVRGNEQFF. The DNA of the CDR3 is TGCGCCAGCAGCTTGACTAGCGGGAGAGTGAGGGGCAATGAGCAGTTCTTC.

The rearrangement links TRBV4-3 to TRBJ1-1, with D maybe TRBD1 (6 bases). The V gene lost 0 bases and the J gene lost 5 bases, with 19 bases spanning the gap. Per germline, CDR1 LGHNA and CDR2 YSLEER. The CDR3 covers 17 residues. The CDR3 sequence is CASSQERVGTQGTEAFF. The CDR3 DNA reads TGCGCCAGCAGCCAAGAGAGAGTGGGGACCCAGGGGACTGAAGCTTTCTTT.